This passage covers 18 T cell receptor beta chains from one sample sequenced in a study of cytomegalovirus exposure and HLA in healthy donors. In the PCR, 60 Vbeta and 13 Jbeta primers were used. Some clones are missing from TCRdb's copy, which holds only in-frame ones; the method was immunoSEQ multiplex PCR. The sample lists around 100,000 clones, around 75% seen once, with around 0.9% in the top ten. The material sequenced was PBMCs. These receptors originate from a woman aged 30 to 39 in good health and CMV-seronegative.

The genes are TRBV7-2 and TRBJ2-3; 11 bases fit TRBD2. J lost 1 base, V lost 2 bases, and 5 bases had no gene match. The CDR3 contains 17 residues. Germline CDR1 SGHTA, CDR2 FQGNSA. CDR3 sequence reads: CASSLLSSGRRTDTQYF. The CDR3, as DNA: TGTGCCAGCAGCTTATTGTCTAGCGGGAGGCGCACAGATACGCAGTATTTT.

This clone showed up just a few times. One end of the junction is discordant with germline, which a read error may explain. This chain links TRBV2 with TRBJ1-2, with a weak D call TRBD1 (5 bases). Germline V gives CDR1 SNHLY, CDR2 FYNNEI. The CDR3 is 13 amino acids. The CDR3, as DNA: TGTGCCAGCAGGGAAGACAGAAACTATGGCTACACCTTC. Translating it yields CASREDRNYGYTF.

V gene TRBV4-3 combines with J gene TRBJ1-2; no clear D. Between the trimmed V and J ends, which lost 4 bases and 3 bases, there was a span of 12 bases. CDR3 length: 14 residues. Germline CDR1 is LGHNA and CDR2 is YSLEER. The DNA of the CDR3 is TGCGCCAGCAGCCCAGAATTTAGAGACTATGGCTACACCTTC. Its protein product is CASSPEFRDYGYTF.

The rearrangement links TRBV25-1 to TRBJ1-1, with TRBD1 as a possible D gene (5 bases). The V gene's germline CDR1 is MGHDK and CDR2 SYGVNS. This CDR3 contains 14 residues. Trimming cost V 8 bases and J 1 base, with 14 bases left between them. Written as DNA, the CDR3 is TGTGCCAGCTCCGAACAGGTTACGAACACTGAAGCTTTCTTT. Its protein is CASSEQVTNTEAFF.

The J gene is TRBJ1-5, the V gene TRBV4-1; D is uncertain. Germline loops: CDR1 MGHRA, CDR2 YSYEKL. The V gene lost 0 bases and the J gene lost 7 bases, with 13 bases spanning the gap. The length of the CDR3 is 15 residues. This chain's CDR3 is CASSQDSPGLQPQHF. CDR3 nucleotides: TGCGCCAGCAGCCAAGATTCTCCGGGTTTACAGCCCCAGCATTTT.

This sequence joins TRBV10-1 and TRBJ2-1; 13 bases map to TRBD2. Germline CDR1 WNHNN, CDR2 SYGVQD (reference sequence). V lost 6 bases and J lost 11; bases outside the gene matches: 13. The CDR3 covers 16 residues. This chain's CDR3 is CASSDLAGTSGAKQFF. The CDR3 DNA is TGCGCCAGCAGCGACCTTGCCGGGACTAGCGGGGCAAAGCAGTTCTTC.

The gene calls are TRBV5-1 and TRBJ2-7, with no clear D. Germline V gene data show CDR1 as SGHRS and CDR2 as YFSETQ. The germline V and J ends were trimmed by 4 bases and 2 bases, with 16 bases remaining between them. This CDR3 has 15 residues. CDR3 in amino acids: CASSGSSAVPYEQYF. CDR3 DNA: TGCGCCAGCAGCGGTTCATCGGCGGTACCCTACGAGCAGTACTTC.

The rearrangement uses TRBV5-1 and TRBJ1-1, with D perhaps TRBD1 (5 bases). V lost 0 bases, J lost 5 bases, and 8 bases lay in between. The CDR3 totals 13 residues. Germline V gene data show CDR1 as SGHRS and CDR2 as YFSETQ. CDR3 sequence reads: CASSLVEGTEAFF. The CDR3 nucleotides read TGCGCCAGCAGCTTGGTGGAGGGGACTGAAGCTTTCTTT. The full variable domain, its missing parts supplied by reference TRBV5-1 and TRBJ1-1, is KAGVTQTPRYLIKTRGQQVTLSCSPISGHRSVSWYQQTPGQGLQFLFEYFSETQRNKGNFPGRFSGRQFSNSRSEMNVSTLELGDSALYLCASSLVEGTEAFFGQGTRLTVV.

This clone was counted once. The chain links TRBV6-6 to TRBJ2-2; 8 positions match TRBD1. Losses at the gene ends were 4 bases for V and 1 base for J; bases not matched to a gene: 5. CDR3 length equals 16 residues. Per germline, CDR1 MNHNY and CDR2 SVGAGI (reference sequence). In nucleotides, the CDR3 is TGTGCCAGCAGTTTGCCGGGACAGGAGAACACCGGGGAGCTGTTTTTT. Its protein product is CASSLPGQENTGELFF.

This clone was picked up a small number of times. The chain joins TRBV6-5 to TRBJ2-7, with 7 bases that match TRBD1. The trim removed 6 bases at V and 3 bases at J, leaving 5 bases unmatched. CDR3 length: 13 residues. From germline, CDR1 is MNHEY and CDR2 SVGAGI. CDR3 DNA: TGTGCCAGCAGAGGGACAGAACACTACGAGCAGTACTTC. It translates to CASRGTEHYEQYF.

This CDR3 reads CASSERRTGELFF. The CDR3, as DNA: TGTGCCAGCAGTGAACGTCGGACCGGGGAGCTGTTTTTT. The V call is TRBV6-1, the J call TRBJ2-2; D is ambiguous. Trimming cost V 2 bases and J 5 bases, with 6 bases left between them. CDR1 is MNHNS and CDR2 is SASEGT in the germline V gene. The CDR3 loop spans 13 amino acids.

The chain uses TRBV4-3 and TRBJ1-3; no clear D gene. The germline V gene has CDR1 LGHNA and CDR2 YSLEER. Trimming cost V 0 bases and J 2 bases, with 11 bases left between them. CDR3 length: 16 amino acids. The CDR3 DNA reads as TGCGCCAGCAGCCAAGAATGGGAGGGAGCTGGAAACACCATATATTTT. It is translated as CASSQEWEGAGNTIYF.

V is TRBV30 and J is TRBJ2-2; 9 bases are a match to TRBD1. The V gene end was trimmed by 3 bases and the J gene end by 5 bases; junction bases not matched to a gene: 4. This CDR3 contains 14 residues. The germline V gene has CDR1 GTSNPN and CDR2 SVGIG (reference sequence). CDR3 DNA: TGTGCCTGGAGGGGACAGGGTGGGACCGGGGAGCTGTTTTTT. Its protein product is CAWRGQGGTGELFF.

This chain links TRBV30 with TRBJ1-5, with 7 bases fitting TRBD1. The CDR3 is made up of 15 amino acids. The ends lost 1 base at V and 5 bases at J; junction bases unmatched: 8. Germline V lookup: CDR1 GTSNPN, CDR2 SVGIG (reference sequence). CDR3 nucleotide sequence: TGTGCCTGGAGTGCCGGGACAGTGGAAGATCAGCCCCAGCATTTT. Its protein product is CAWSAGTVEDQPQHF.

The chain uses TRBV5-1 and TRBJ2-7; no clear D. V was cut by 0 bases and J by 1 base, with 8 bases left in between. Germline lookup yields CDR1 SGHRS and CDR2 YFSETQ. CDR3 size: 14 residues. CDR3 residues: CASSLGHGSYEQYF. CDR3 DNA sequence: TGCGCCAGCAGCTTGGGTCACGGTTCCTACGAGCAGTACTTC.

V is TRBV30 and J is TRBJ1-5, with 9 bases fitting TRBD1. The CDR3 is 12 amino acids. Germline CDR1 and CDR2: GTSNPN and SVGIG (reference sequence). The V segment lost 8 bases and the J segment 4 bases; nucleotides outside the gene matches: 3. The CDR3 DNA sequence: TGTGCCCTTGGACAGGGGAATCAGCCCCAGCATTTT. Amino acids: CALGQGNQPQHF.

The CDR3 loop is CASSPLRDSHGYTF. In nucleotides, the CDR3 is TGTGCCAGCTCACCACTCCGGGACAGCCATGGCTACACCTTC. This chain uses TRBV18 with TRBJ1-2, with 7 bases that match TRBD1. The ends lost 1 base at V and 6 bases at J; junction bases unmatched: 5. The CDR3 has 14 residues. The germline V gene has CDR1 KGHSH and CDR2 LQKENI.

Only one count was recorded for this clone. The V gene is TRBV6-5, the J gene TRBJ2-1, with D possibly matching TRBD1 (6 bases). V was trimmed by 2 bases and J by 0 bases, leaving 11 bases between them. Per germline, CDR1 MNHEY and CDR2 SVGAGI. CDR3 length equals 16 residues. The CDR3: CASSYGTQPSYNEQFF. The CDR3 nucleotides are TGTGCCAGCAGTTACGGGACACAGCCCTCCTACAATGAGCAGTTCTTC.